This T cell receptor (beta chain) was found in a study of CD8+CD57+ T cells in acquired aplastic anemia. Study details: Average DNA yield from sorted CD4+ and CD8+ cells was around 3 ug. Study results and limitations: Researchers report that twenty-nine CD8+ CDR3 sequences appeared in both patients and controls.

Both TCR beta VDJ combination and CDR3 sequence profiling were carried out. Genomic DNA was the template for this profiling. MiXCR, applied by TCRdb to the reads, yields one record per CDR3 protein. The table records hundreds of thousands of distinct CDR3 sequences, around 33% of them present only once. All sequencing subjects had displayed CD8+CD57+ cell expansion on flow cytometry. Severe acquired aplastic anemia affected all patients. Patient blood was sampled before any therapy had been received. This clonotype was counted ten times or more. Its matching antigen is unknown. Germline CDR1 and CDR2: SGHVS and FQNEAQ. This CDR3 has 15 amino acids. Between the trimmed V and J ends, which lost 8 bases and 7 bases, there was a span of 18 bases.

The sample taken for sequencing was sorted CD4+, CD8+, or CD8+CD57+ T cells (not recorded which) from PBMCs. The genes are TRBV7-8 and TRBJ1-6, with D perhaps TRBD1 (5 bases). The receptor comes from a human donor with aplastic anemia. The CDR3 loop is CASSGSGGMNSPLHF. In nucleotides, the CDR3 is TGTGCCAGCTCAGGGAGCGGGGGTATGAATTCACCCCTCCACTTT.